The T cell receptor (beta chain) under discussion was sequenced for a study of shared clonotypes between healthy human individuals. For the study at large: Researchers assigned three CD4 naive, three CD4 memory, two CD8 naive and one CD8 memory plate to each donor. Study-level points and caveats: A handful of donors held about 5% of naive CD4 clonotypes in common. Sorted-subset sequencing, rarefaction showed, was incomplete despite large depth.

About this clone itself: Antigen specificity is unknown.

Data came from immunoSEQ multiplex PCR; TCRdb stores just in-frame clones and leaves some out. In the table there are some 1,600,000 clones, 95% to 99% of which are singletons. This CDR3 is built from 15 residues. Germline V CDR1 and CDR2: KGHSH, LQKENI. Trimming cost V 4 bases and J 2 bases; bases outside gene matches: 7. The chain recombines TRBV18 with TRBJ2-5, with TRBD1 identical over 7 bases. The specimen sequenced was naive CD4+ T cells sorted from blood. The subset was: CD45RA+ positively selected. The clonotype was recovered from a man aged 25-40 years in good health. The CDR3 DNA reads TGTGCCAGCTCACGGGAACAGGGGCCTCAAGAGACCCAGTACTTC. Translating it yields CASSREQGPQETQYF.